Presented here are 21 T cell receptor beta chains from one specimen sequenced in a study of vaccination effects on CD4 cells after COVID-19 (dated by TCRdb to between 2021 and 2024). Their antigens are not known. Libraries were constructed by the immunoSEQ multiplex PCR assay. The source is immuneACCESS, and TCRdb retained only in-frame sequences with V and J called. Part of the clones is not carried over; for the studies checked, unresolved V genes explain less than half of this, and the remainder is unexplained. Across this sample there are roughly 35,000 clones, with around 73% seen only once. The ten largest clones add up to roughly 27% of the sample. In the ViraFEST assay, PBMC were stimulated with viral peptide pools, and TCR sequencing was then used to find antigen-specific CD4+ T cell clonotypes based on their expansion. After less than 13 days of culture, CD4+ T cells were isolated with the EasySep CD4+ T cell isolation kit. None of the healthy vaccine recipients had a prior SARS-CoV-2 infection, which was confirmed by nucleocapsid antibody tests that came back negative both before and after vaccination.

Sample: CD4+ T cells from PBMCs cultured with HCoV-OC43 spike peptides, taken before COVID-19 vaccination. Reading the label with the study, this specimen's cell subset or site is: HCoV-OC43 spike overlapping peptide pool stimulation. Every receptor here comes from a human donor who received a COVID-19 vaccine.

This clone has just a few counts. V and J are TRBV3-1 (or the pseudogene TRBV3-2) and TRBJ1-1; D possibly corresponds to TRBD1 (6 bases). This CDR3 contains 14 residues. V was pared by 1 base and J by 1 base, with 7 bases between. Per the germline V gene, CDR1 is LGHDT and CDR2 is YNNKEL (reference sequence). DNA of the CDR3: TGTGCCAGCAGCCAAGGACAGGCGAACACTGAAGCTTTCTTT. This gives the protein CASSQGQANTEAFF.

In DNA form, the CDR3 reads TGTGCCAGCAGTTACGGGAGTGGCTACACCTTC. Translating gives CASSYGSGYTF. This chain connects TRBV6-6 to TRBJ1-2, with unresolved D. V lost 2 bases to trimming and J lost 7 bases, with 5 bases between them. CDR1 and CDR2 (germline): MNHNY, SVGAGI (reference sequence). CDR3 length: 11 amino acids.

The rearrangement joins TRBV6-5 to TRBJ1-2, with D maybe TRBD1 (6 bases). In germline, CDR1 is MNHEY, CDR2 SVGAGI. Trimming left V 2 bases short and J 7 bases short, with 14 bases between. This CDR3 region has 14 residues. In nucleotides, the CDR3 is TGTGCCAGCAGTTACGGGGCAGGGGAGAGTGGCTACACCTTC. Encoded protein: CASSYGAGESGYTF.

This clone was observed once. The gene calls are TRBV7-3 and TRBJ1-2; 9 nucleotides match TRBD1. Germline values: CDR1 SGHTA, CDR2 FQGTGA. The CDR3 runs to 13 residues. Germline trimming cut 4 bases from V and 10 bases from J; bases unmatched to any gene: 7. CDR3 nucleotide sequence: TGTGCCAGCAGCTCGAGACAGGGGGAAGACTACACCTTC. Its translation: CASSSRQGEDYTF. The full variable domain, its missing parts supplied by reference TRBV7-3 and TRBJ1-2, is GAGVSQTPSNKVTEKGKYVELRCDPISGHTALYWYRQSLGQGPEFLIYFQGTGAADDSGLPNDRFFAVRPEGSVSTLKIQRTERGDSAVYLCASSSRQGEDYTFGSGTRLTVV.

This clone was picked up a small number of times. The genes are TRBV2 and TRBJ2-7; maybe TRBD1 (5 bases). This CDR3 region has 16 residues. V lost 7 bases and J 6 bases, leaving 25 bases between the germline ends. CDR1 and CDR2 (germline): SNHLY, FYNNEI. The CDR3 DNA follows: TGTGCCAGCACCCTTATGGGGCTAGTCCCTTTGGGCGAGCAGTACTTC. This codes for CASTLMGLVPLGEQYF.

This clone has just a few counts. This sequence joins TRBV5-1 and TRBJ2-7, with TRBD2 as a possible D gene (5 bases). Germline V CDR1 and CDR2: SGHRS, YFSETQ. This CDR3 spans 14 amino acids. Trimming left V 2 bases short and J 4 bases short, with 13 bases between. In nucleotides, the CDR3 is TGCGCCAGCAGCTTCGCAGACGGCGGGTACGAGCAGTACTTC. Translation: CASSFADGGYEQYF.

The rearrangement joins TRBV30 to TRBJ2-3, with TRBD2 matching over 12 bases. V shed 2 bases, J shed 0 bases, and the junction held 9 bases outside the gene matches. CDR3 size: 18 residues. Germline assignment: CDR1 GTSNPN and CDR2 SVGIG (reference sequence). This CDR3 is CAWSLAGGSLFSTDTQYF. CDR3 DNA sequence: TGTGCCTGGAGTCTAGCGGGAGGGTCCCTATTTAGCACAGATACGCAGTATTTT.

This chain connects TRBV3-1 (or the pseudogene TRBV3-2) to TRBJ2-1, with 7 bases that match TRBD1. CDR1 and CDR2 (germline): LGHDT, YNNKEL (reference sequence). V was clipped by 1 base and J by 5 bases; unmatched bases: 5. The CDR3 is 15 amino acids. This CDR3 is CASSQAGTVNNEQFF. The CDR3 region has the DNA TGTGCCAGCAGCCAAGCCGGGACAGTAAACAATGAGCAGTTCTTC.

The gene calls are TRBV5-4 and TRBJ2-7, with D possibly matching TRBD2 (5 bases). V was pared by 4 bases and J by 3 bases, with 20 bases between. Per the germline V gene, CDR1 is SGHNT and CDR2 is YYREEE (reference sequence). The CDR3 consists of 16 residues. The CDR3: CASSMPGITNGYEQYF. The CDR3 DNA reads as TGTGCCAGCAGCATGCCCGGGATCACCAACGGCTACGAGCAGTACTTC. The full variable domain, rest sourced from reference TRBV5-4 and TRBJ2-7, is ETGVTQSPTHLIKTRGQQVTLRCSSQSGHNTVSWYQQALGQGPQFIFQYYREEENGRGNFPPRFSGLQFPNYSSELNVNALELDDSALYLCASSMPGITNGYEQYFGPGTRLTVT.

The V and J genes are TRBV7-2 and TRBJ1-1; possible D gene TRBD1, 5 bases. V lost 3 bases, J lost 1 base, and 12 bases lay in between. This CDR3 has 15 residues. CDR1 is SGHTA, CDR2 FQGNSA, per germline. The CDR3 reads CASSFRSGWNTEAFF. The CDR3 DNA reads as TGTGCCAGCAGCTTTAGGTCAGGGTGGAACACTGAAGCTTTCTTT.

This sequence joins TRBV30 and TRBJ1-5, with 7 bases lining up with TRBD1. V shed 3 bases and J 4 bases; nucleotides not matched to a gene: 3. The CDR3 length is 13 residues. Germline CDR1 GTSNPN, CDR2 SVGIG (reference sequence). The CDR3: CAWSPTGNQPQHF. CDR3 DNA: TGTGCCTGGAGCCCGACAGGGAATCAGCCCCAGCATTTT.

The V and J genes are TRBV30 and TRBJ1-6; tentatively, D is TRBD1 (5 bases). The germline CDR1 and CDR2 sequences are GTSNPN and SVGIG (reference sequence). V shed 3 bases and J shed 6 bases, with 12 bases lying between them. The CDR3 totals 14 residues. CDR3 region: CAWRVGPINSPLHF. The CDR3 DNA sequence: TGTGCCTGGAGAGTGGGACCGATTAATTCACCCCTCCACTTT. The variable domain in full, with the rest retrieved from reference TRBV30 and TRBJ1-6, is SQTIHQWPATLVQPVGSPLSLECTVEGTSNPNLYWYRQAAGRGLQLLFYSVGIGQISSEVPQNLSASRPQDRQFILSSKKLLLSDSGFYLCAWRVGPINSPLHFGNGTRLTVT.

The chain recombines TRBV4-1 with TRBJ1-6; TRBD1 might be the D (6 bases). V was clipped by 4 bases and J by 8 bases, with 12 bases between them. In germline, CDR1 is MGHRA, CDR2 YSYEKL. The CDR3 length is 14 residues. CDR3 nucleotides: TGCGCCAGCAGCCTCGGACAGAGAGATTCACCCCTCCACTTT. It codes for CASSLGQRDSPLHF.

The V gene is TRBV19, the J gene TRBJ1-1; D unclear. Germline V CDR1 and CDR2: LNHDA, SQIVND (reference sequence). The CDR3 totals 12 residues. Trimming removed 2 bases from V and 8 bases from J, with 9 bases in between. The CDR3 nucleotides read TGTGCCAGTAGTATATTGGCCGAAGAAGCTTTCTTT. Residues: CASSILAEEAFF.

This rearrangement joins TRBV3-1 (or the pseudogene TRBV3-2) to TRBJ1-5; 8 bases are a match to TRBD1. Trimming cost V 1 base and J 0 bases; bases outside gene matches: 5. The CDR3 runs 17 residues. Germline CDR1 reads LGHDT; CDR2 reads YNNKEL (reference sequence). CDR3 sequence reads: CASSQGGQADSNQPQHF. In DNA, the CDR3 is TGTGCCAGCAGCCAAGGGGGACAGGCCGATAGCAATCAGCCCCAGCATTTT.

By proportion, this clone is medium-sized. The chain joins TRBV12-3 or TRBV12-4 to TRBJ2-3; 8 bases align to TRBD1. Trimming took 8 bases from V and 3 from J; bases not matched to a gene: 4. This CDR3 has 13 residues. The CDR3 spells CASLRDRTDTQYF. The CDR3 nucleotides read TGTGCCAGCCTCCGGGACAGGACAGATACGCAGTATTTT.

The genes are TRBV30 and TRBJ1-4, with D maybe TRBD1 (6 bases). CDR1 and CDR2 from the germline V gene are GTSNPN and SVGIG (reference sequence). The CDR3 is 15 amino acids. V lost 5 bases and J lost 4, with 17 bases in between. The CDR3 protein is CAWAKQGRGNEKLFF. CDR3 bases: TGTGCCTGGGCGAAACAGGGTAGGGGTAATGAAAAACTGTTTTTT.

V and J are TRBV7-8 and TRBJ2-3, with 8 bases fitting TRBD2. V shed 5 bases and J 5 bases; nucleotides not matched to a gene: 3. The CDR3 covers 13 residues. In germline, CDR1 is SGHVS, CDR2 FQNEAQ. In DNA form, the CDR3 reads TGTGCCAGCAGCCCCCTAGCGGGAGATACGCAGTATTTT. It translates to CASSPLAGDTQYF.

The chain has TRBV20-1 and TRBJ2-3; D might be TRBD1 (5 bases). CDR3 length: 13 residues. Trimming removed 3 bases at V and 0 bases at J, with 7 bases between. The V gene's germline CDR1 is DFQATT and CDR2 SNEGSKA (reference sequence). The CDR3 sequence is CSASQGSTDTQYF. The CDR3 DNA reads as TGCAGTGCTAGTCAGGGAAGCACAGATACGCAGTATTTT.

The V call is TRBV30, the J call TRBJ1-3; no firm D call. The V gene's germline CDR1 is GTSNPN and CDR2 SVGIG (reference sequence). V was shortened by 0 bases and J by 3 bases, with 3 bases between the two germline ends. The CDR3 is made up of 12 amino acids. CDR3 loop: CAWSVIGNTIYF. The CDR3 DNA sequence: TGTGCCTGGAGTGTAATTGGAAACACCATATATTTT.

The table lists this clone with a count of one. The chain's CDR3 is CASSNSPYEQYF. CDR3 sequence (DNA): TGTGCCAGCAGTAATAGTCCCTACGAGCAGTACTTC. This chain connects TRBV12-3 or TRBV12-4 to TRBJ2-7; D is undetermined. V lost 5 bases and J lost 2, with 7 bases in between. The CDR3 runs 12 residues.